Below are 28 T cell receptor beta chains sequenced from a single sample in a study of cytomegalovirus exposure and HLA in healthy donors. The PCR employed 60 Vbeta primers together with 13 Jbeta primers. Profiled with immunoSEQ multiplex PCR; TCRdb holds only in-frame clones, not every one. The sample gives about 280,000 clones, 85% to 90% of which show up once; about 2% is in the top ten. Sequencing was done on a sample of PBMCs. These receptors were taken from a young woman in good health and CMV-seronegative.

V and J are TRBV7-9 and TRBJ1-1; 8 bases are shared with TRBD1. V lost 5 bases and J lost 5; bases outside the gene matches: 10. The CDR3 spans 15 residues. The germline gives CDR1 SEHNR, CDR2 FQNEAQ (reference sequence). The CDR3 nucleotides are TGTGCCAGCAGCCCTACCGGACAGGGAGAGACTGAAGCTTTCTTT. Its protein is CASSPTGQGETEAFF.

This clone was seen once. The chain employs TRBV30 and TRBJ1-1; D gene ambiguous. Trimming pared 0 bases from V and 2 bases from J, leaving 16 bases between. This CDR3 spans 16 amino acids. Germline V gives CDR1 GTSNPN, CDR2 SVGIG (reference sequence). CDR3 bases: TGTGCCTGGAGTGTACTCCCACCCACGGGAAACACTGAAGCTTTCTTT. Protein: CAWSVLPPTGNTEAFF. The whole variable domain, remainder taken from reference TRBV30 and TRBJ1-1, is SQTIHQWPATLVQPVGSPLSLECTVEGTSNPNLYWYRQAAGRGLQLLFYSVGIGQISSEVPQNLSASRPQDRQFILSSKKLLLSDSGFYLCAWSVLPPTGNTEAFFGQGTRLTVV.

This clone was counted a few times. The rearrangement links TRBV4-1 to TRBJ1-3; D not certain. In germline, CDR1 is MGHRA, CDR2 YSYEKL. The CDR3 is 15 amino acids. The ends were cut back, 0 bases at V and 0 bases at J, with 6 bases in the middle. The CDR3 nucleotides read TGCGCCAGCAGCCAAGATTCTTACTCTGGAAACACCATATATTTT. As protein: CASSQDSYSGNTIYF.

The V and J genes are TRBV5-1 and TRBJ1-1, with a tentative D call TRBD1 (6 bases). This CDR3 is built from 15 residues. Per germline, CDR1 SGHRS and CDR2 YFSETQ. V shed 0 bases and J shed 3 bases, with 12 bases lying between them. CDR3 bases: TGCGCCAGCAGCTTGGGGGGGCAGGGGCACACTGAAGCTTTCTTT. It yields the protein CASSLGGQGHTEAFF.

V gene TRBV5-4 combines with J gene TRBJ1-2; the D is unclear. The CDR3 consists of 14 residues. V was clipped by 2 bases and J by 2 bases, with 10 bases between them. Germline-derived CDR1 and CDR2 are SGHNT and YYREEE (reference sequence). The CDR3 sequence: CASSFMAGNYGYTF. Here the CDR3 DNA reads TGTGCCAGCAGCTTCATGGCGGGGAACTATGGCTACACCTTC. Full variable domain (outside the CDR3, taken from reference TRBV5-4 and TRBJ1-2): ETGVTQSPTHLIKTRGQQVTLRCSSQSGHNTVSWYQQALGQGPQFIFQYYREEENGRGNFPPRFSGLQFPNYSSELNVNALELDDSALYLCASSFMAGNYGYTFGSGTRLTVV.

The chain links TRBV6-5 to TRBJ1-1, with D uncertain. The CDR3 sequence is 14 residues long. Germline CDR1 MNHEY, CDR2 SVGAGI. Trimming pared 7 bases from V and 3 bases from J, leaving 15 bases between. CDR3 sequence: CASIQSPRDTEAFF. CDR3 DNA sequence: TGTGCCAGCATTCAATCCCCCCGGGACACTGAAGCTTTCTTT.

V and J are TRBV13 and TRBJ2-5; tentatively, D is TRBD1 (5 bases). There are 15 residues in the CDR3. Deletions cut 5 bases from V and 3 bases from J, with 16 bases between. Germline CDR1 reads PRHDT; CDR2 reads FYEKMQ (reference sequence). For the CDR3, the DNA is TGTGCCAGCAGCCCCCGAGACAGCACAAAAGAGACCCAGTACTTC. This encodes CASSPRDSTKETQYF. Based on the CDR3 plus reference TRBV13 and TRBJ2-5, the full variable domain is AAGVIQSPRHLIKEKRETATLKCYPIPRHDTVYWYQQGPGQDPQFLISFYEKMQSDKGSIPDRFSAQQFSDYHSELNMSSLELGDSALYFCASSPRDSTKETQYFGPGTRLLVL.

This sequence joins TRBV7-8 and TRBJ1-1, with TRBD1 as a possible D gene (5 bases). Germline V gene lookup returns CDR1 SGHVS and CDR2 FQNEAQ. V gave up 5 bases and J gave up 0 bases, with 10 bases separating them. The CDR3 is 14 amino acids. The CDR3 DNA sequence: TGTGCCAGCAGCCAGGGACTCATGAACACTGAAGCTTTCTTT. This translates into CASSQGLMNTEAFF.

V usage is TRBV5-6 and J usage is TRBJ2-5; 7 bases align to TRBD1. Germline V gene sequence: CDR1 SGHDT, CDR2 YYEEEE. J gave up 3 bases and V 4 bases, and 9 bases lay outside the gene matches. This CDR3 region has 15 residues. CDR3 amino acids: CASSLFSGTEETQYF. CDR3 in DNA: TGTGCCAGCAGCCTATTCTCCGGGACAGAAGAGACCCAGTACTTC.

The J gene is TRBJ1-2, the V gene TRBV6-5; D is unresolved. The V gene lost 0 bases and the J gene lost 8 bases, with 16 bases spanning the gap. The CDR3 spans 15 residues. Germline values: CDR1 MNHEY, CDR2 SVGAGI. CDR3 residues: CASSYSGSASGGYTF. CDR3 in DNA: TGTGCCAGCAGTTACTCGGGCAGTGCCAGCGGAGGCTACACCTTC.

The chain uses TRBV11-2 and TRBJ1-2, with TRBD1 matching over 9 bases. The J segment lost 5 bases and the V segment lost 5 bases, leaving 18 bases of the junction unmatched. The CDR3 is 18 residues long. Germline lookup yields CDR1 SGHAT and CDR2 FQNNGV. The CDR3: CASSTIRDRAYELYGYTF. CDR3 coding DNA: TGTGCCAGCAGCACCATCCGGGACAGGGCTTACGAACTTTATGGCTACACCTTC.

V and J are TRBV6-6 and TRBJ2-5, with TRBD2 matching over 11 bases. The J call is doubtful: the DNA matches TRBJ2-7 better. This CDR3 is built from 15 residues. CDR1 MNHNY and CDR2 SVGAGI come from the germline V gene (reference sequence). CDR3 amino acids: CASSYFLAGGYEQYF. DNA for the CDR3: TGTGCCAGCAGTTACTTCCTAGCGGGGGGCTACGAGCAGTACTTC.

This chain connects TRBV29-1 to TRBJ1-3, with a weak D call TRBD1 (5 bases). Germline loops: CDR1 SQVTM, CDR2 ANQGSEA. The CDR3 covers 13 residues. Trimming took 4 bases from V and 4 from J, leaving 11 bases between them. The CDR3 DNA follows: TGCAGCGTTGGGGGGGACTCCGGAAACACCATATATTTT. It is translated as CSVGGDSGNTIYF.

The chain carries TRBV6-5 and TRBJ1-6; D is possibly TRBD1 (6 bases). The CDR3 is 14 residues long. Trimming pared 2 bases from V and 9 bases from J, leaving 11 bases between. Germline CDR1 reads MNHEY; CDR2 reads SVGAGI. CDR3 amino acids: CASSYGQGSSPLHF. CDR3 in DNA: TGTGCCAGCAGTTACGGGCAGGGGAGTTCACCCCTCCACTTT.

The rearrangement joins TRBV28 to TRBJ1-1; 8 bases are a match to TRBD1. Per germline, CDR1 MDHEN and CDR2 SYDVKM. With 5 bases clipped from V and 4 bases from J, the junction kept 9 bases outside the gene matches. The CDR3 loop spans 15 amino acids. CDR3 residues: CASSPLTGESTEAFF. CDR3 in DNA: TGTGCCAGCAGTCCGTTGACAGGGGAGAGCACTGAAGCTTTCTTT. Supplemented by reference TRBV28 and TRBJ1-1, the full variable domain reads DVKVTQSSRYLVKRTGEKVFLECVQDMDHENMFWYRQDPGLGLRLIYFSYDVKMKEKGDIPEGYSVSREKKERFSLILESASTNQTSMYLCASSPLTGESTEAFFGQGTRLTVV.

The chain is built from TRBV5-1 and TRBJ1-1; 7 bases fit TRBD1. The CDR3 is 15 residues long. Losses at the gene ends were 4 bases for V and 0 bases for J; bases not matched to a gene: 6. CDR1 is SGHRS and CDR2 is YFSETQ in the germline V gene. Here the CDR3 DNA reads TGCGCCAGCAGCCACCAGGACAGGATGAACACTGAAGCTTTCTTT. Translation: CASSHQDRMNTEAFF.

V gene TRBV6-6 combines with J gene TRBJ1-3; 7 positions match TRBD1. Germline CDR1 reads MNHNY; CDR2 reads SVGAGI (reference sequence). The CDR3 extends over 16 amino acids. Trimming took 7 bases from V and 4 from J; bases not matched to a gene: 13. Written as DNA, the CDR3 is TGTGCCAGCAAGACCCTAGAGGGGGCGAAAGGAAACACCATATATTTT. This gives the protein CASKTLEGAKGNTIYF.

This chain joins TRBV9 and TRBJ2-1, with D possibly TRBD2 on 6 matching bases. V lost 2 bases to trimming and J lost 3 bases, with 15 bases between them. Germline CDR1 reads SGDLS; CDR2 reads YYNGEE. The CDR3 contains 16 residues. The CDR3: CASSVSRDLNYNEQFF. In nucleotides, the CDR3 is TGTGCCAGCAGCGTTTCCCGGGACTTAAACTACAATGAGCAGTTCTTC.

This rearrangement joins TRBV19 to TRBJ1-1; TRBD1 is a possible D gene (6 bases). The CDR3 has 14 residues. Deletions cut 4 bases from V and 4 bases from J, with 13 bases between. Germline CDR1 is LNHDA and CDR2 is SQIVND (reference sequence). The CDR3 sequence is CASSSSPRGTEAFF. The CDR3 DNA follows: TGTGCCAGTAGTAGTTCCCCCAGGGGCACTGAAGCTTTCTTT.

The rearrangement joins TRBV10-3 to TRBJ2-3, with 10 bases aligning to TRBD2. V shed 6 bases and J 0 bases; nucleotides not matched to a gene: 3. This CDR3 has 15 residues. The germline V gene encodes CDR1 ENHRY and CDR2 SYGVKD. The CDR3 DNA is TGTGCCATCAGGTTAGCGGGGGGCAGCACAGATACGCAGTATTTT. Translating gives CAIRLAGGSTDTQYF.

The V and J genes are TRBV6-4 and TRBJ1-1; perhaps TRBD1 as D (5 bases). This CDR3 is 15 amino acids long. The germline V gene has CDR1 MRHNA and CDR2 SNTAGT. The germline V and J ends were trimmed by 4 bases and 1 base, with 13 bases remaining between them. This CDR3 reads CASSATGQPNTEAFF. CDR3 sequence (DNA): TGTGCCAGCAGTGCCACCGGACAACCGAACACTGAAGCTTTCTTT.

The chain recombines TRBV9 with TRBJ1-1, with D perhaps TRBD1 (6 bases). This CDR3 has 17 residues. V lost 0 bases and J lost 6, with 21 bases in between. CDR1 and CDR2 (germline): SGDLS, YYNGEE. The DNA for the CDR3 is TGTGCCAGCAGCGTAGATAAGGGGGGGCAGGGGACGCCTGAAGCTTTCTTT. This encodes CASSVDKGGQGTPEAFF.

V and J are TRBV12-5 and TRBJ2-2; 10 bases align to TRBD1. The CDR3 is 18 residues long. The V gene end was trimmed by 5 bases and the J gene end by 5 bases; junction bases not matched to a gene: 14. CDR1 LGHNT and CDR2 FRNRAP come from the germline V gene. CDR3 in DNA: TGTGCTAGTGGTACCCGGGACAGGGGTAATCAAGGGACCGGGGAGCTGTTTTTT. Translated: CASGTRDRGNQGTGELFF.

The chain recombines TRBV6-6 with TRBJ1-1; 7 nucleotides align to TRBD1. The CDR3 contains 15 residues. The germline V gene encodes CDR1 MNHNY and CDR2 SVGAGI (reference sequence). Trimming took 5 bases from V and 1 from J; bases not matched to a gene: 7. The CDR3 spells CASSKQGPANTEAFF. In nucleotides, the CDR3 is TGTGCCAGCAGTAAACAGGGGCCGGCGAACACTGAAGCTTTCTTT.

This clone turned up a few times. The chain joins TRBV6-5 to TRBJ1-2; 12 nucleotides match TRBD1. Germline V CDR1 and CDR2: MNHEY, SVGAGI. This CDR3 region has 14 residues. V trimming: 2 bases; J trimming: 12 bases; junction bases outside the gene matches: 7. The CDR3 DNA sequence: TGTGCCAGCAGTTACCTCACCGGGACAGGGGGCAACACCTTC. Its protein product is CASSYLTGTGGNTF.

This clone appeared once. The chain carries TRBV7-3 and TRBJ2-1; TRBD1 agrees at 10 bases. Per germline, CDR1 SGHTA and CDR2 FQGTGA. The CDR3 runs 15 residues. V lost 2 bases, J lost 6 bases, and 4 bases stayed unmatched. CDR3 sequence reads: CASSLQGQGTNEQFF. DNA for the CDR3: TGTGCCAGCAGCTTACAGGGACAGGGGACCAATGAGCAGTTCTTC.

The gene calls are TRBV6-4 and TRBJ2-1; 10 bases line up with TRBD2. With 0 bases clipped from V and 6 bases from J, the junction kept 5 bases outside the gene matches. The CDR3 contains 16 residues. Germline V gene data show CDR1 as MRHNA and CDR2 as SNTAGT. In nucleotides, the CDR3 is TGTGCCAGCAGTGACTCCAGCGGGGGGGAACTCAATGAGCAGTTCTTC. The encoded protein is CASSDSSGGELNEQFF.

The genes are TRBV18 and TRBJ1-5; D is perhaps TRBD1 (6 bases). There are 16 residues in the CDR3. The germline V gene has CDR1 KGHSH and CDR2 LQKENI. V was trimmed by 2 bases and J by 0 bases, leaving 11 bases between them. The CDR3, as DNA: TGTGCCAGCTCACCAGGACAGACAAATAGCAATCAGCCCCAGCATTTT. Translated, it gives CASSPGQTNSNQPQHF.